One sample yielded the 20 T cell receptor beta chains listed below, sequenced in a study of regulatory T cells in long-lasting Graves disease. For TCR beta, libraries came from iRepertoire HTBI primers and Arm-PCR of CDR3 regions. TCRdb re-analysed the multiplex PCR reads in MiXCR, keeping a single row per CDR3 protein. Of hundreds of thousands of distinct CDR3 sequences listed, approximately 15% were seen once; the top ten hold 18%. Time point specified: newly diagnosed GD, antithyroid drugs for less than 3 months. PBMC-derived RNA was used for the TCR library. The same sample was also studied in work on T cells in Graves' hyperthyroidism and ophthalmopathy.

The sample was peripheral blood mononuclear cells (PBMCs), taken at new diagnosis, from a patient treated with antithyroid drugs. The receptors were gathered from a woman in her twenties or thirties with Graves disease.

The CDR3 loop is CASSSSTGRGQVGQPQHF. CDR3 in DNA: TGTGCCAGTAGTTCTTCCACCGGCAGGGGGCAGGTAGGTCAGCCCCAGCATTTT. The J gene is TRBJ1-5, the V gene TRBV19, with 8 bases matching TRBD1. With 5 bases clipped from V and 6 bases from J, the junction kept 18 bases outside the gene matches. Germline V gives CDR1 LNHDA, CDR2 SQIVND (reference sequence). The CDR3 consists of 18 residues.

This clonotype appeared many times. The rearrangement links TRBV30 to TRBJ1-2; TRBD1 might be the D (5 bases). This CDR3 region has 13 residues. Trimming took 0 bases from V and 5 from J, leaving 10 bases between them. Germline CDR1 reads GTSNPN; CDR2 reads SVGIG (reference sequence). The CDR3 nucleotides are TGTGCCTGGAGTGTACAGACAGCATATGGCTACACCTTC. Translated, it gives CAWSVQTAYGYTF.

V is TRBV3-1 and J is TRBJ2-5; TRBD1 agrees at 11 bases. The CDR3 loop spans 14 amino acids. In germline, CDR1 is LGHDT, CDR2 YNNKEL (reference sequence). Trimming at V came to 6 bases and at J to 3 bases, leaving 3 bases not matched to a gene. The CDR3 sequence: CASRRTGGEETQYF. DNA of the CDR3: TGTGCCAGCAGACGGACAGGGGGCGAAGAGACCCAGTACTTC.

The chain employs TRBV20-1 and TRBJ2-7; D is ambiguous. Trimming left V 6 bases short and J 2 bases short, with 8 bases between. The CDR3 length is 11 residues. Germline V gene lookup returns CDR1 DFQATT and CDR2 SNEGSKA (reference sequence). The CDR3 coding sequence is TGCAGTGCCCCAGGTACCTACGAGCAGTACTTC. It specifies CSAPGTYEQYF.

This clonotype was counted many times. The chain is built from TRBV24-1 and TRBJ1-5, with D uncertain. Trimming removed 6 bases at V and 7 bases at J, with 15 bases between. Germline assignment: CDR1 KGHDR and CDR2 SFDVKD. This CDR3 has 14 residues. The CDR3: CATSLSGVRQPQHF. The CDR3 region has the DNA TGTGCCACCAGTTTGTCGGGTGTGCGGCAGCCCCAGCATTTT.

The CDR3 DNA reads TGTGCCAGCCGGCTAAGGAGCTACACCTTC. Translation gives CASRLRSYTF. The rearrangement uses TRBV6-1 and TRBJ1-2; D not certain. V dropped 8 bases and J dropped 9 bases, with 10 bases sitting between them. The CDR3 contains 10 residues. Germline lookup yields CDR1 MNHNS and CDR2 SASEGT.

This clonotype was counted ten times or more. The chain combines TRBV7-9 with TRBJ1-4; 7 nucleotides match TRBD1. The CDR3 has 15 residues. The junction had 9 bases not matched to a gene; V was cut back by 4 bases and J by 7 bases. Per the germline V gene, CDR1 is SEHNR and CDR2 is FQNEAQ (reference sequence). This chain's CDR3 is CASSWTDRDPEKLFF. CDR3 DNA: TGTGCCAGCAGCTGGACCGACAGGGACCCTGAAAAACTGTTTTTT. The full variable domain, in which reference TRBV7-9 and TRBJ1-4 provide the parts outside the CDR3, is DTGVSQNPRHKITKRGQNVTFRCDPISEHNRLYWYRQTLGQGPEFLTYFQNEAQLEKSRLLSDRFSAERPKGSFSTLEIQRTEQGDSAMYLCASSWTDRDPEKLFFGSGTQLSVL.

This clonotype has at least ten counts. This sequence joins TRBV2 and TRBJ2-1, with a tentative D call TRBD2 (6 bases). The CDR3 consists of 14 residues. Per germline, CDR1 SNHLY and CDR2 FYNNEI. V gave up 7 bases and J gave up 3 bases, with 13 bases separating them. The CDR3: CASIGTGDYNEQFF. DNA for the CDR3: TGTGCCAGCATAGGGACTGGCGACTACAATGAGCAGTTCTTC. Full variable domain (missing parts from reference TRBV2 and TRBJ2-1): EPEVTQTPSHQVTQMGQEVILRCVPISNHLYFYWYRQILGQKVEFLVSFYNNEISEKSEIFDDQFSVERPDGSNFTLKIRSTKLEDSAMYFCASIGTGDYNEQFFGPGTRLTVL.

This clonotype occurred a few times. The chain couples TRBV28 to TRBJ2-3, with TRBD2 identical over 7 bases. Per the germline V gene, CDR1 is MDHEN and CDR2 is SYDVKM. Unmatched junction bases numbered 3, after V lost 4 bases and J lost 5 bases. The CDR3 spans 13 residues. CDR3 in amino acids: CASSWGGGDTQYF. In DNA, the CDR3 is TGTGCCAGCAGTTGGGGGGGAGGAGATACGCAGTATTTT.

This clonotype occurred many times. The rearrangement joins TRBV27 to TRBJ2-7; 10 bases match TRBD1. With 0 bases clipped from V and 5 bases from J, the junction kept 10 bases outside the gene matches. Germline CDR1 and CDR2: MNHEY and SMNVEV (reference sequence). The CDR3 is made up of 17 amino acids. CDR3 nucleotide sequence: TGTGCCAGCAGTTTATCGGGACAGGGGTCACCAGGAGACGAGCAGTACTTC. As protein: CASSLSGQGSPGDEQYF.

The table lists this clonotype with many counts. The chain carries TRBV7-9 and TRBJ1-6, with no clear D. CDR1 and CDR2 from the germline V gene are SEHNR and FQNEAQ (reference sequence). V was clipped by 1 base and J by 5 bases, with 0 bases between them. The CDR3 contains 12 residues. CDR3: CASSLDNSPLHF. CDR3 bases: TGTGCCAGCAGCTTAGATAATTCACCCCTCCACTTT.

This clonotype was recorded many times. The rearrangement links TRBV20-1 to TRBJ2-7; 9 nucleotides match TRBD2. CDR3 length: 14 amino acids. Losses at the gene ends were 0 bases for V and 3 bases for J; bases not matched to a gene: 3. CDR1 is DFQATT and CDR2 is SNEGSKA in the germline V gene (reference sequence). The CDR3 sequence is CSAREGSGGYEQYF. DNA for the CDR3: TGCAGTGCTAGAGAAGGTAGCGGGGGCTACGAGCAGTACTTC.

The rearrangement uses TRBV28 and TRBJ1-1; D gene ambiguous. From germline, CDR1 is MDHEN and CDR2 SYDVKM. The CDR3 covers 14 residues. Trimming cost V 8 bases and J 0 bases, with 13 bases left between them. Written as DNA, the CDR3 is TGTGCCAGCGAAAGGGAAAGCATGAACACTGAAGCTTTCTTT. It specifies CASERESMNTEAFF.

The table lists this clonotype with many counts. The CDR3 spells CASSPTGVPGYTF. The CDR3 DNA follows: TGTGCCAGCAGTCCAACAGGGGTACCTGGCTACACCTTC. The rearrangement uses TRBV27 and TRBJ1-2; 7 bases are a match to TRBD1. The CDR3 has 13 residues. The V gene end was trimmed by 5 bases and the J gene end by 7 bases; junction bases not matched to a gene: 7. Per germline, CDR1 MNHEY and CDR2 SMNVEV (reference sequence).

The chain carries TRBV3-1 and TRBJ1-2; weak D call: TRBD1 (5 bases). There are 16 residues in the CDR3. V dropped 0 bases and J dropped 8 bases, with 19 bases sitting between them. Looked up from germline, CDR1 is LGHDT and CDR2 is YNNKEL (reference sequence). The chain's CDR3 is CASSQDLRTSRGGYTF. DNA for the CDR3: TGTGCCAGCAGCCAAGATCTACGGACGAGTAGGGGAGGCTACACCTTC.

V usage is TRBV5-6 and J usage is TRBJ1-2, with D maybe TRBD1 (6 bases). Trimming cost V 6 bases and J 5 bases, with 14 bases left between them. CDR3 length: 13 amino acids. Germline loops: CDR1 SGHDT, CDR2 YYEEEE. The CDR3 reads CASTTGTTYGYTF. As DNA, the CDR3 is TGTGCCAGCACCACGGGGACAACGTATGGCTACACCTTC. Combining the CDR3 with reference TRBV5-6 and TRBJ1-2 gives the whole variable domain DAGVTQSPTHLIKTRGQQVTLRCSPKSGHDTVSWYQQALGQGPQFIFQYYEEEERQRGNFPDRFSGHQFPNYSSELNVNALLLGDSALYLCASTTGTTYGYTFGSGTRLTVV.

This clonotype occurred many times. The chain joins TRBV30 to TRBJ2-2; the D gene is possibly TRBD2 (6 bases). The CDR3 is 16 amino acids. Germline assignment: CDR1 GTSNPN and CDR2 SVGIG (reference sequence). Trimming stripped 1 base from V and 4 bases from J, with 16 bases between. This CDR3 reads CAWSDLRGKGTGELFF. The CDR3 nucleotides are TGTGCCTGGAGTGACCTGCGGGGCAAAGGCACCGGGGAGCTGTTTTTT.

Of note for this clonotype: A much larger clone is a single base away; this may be a read error. The rearrangement joins TRBV27 to TRBJ2-1; 8 bases line up with TRBD2. Germline CDR1 and CDR2: MNHEY and SMNVEV (reference sequence). The CDR3 is 11 residues long. Trimming at V came to 7 bases and at J to 9 bases, leaving 2 bases not matched to a gene. CDR3 sequence: CASTAGGEQFF. CDR3 coding DNA: TGTGCCAGCACGGCGGGGGGTGAGCAGTTCTTC.

This clonotype was recorded at least ten times. The chain is built from TRBV7-9 and TRBJ2-1, with 10 bases that match TRBD2. There are 17 residues in the CDR3. V trimming: 4 bases; J trimming: 6 bases; junction bases outside the gene matches: 12. The germline CDR1 and CDR2 sequences are SEHNR and FQNEAQ (reference sequence). The CDR3 region is CASSSPRLAGLGNEQFF. The DNA of the CDR3 is TGTGCCAGCAGCTCCCCCCGACTAGCGGGCTTGGGCAATGAGCAGTTCTTC. Drawing the rest from reference TRBV7-9 and TRBJ2-1, the complete variable domain is DTGVSQNPRHKITKRGQNVTFRCDPISEHNRLYWYRQTLGQGPEFLTYFQNEAQLEKSRLLSDRFSAERPKGSFSTLEIQRTEQGDSAMYLCASSSPRLAGLGNEQFFGPGTRLTVL.

The chain uses TRBV5-8 and TRBJ2-1, with 12 nucleotides matching TRBD2. The J call is doubtful: the DNA matches TRBJ2-5 better. Germline CDR1 and CDR2: SGHTS and YDEGEE. The CDR3 is 14 amino acids. CDR3 bases: TGTGCCAGCAGCTTGAAGACTAGCGGGAGGACCCAGTACTTC. Translating it yields CASSLKTSGRTQYF.